The TCR beta chain described here comes from a study of cytomegalovirus exposure and HLA in healthy donors. Overall study results and limits: Productive status was seen about 87% or about 30% of the time for most TCR beta V segments in an earlier analysis.

About this clone itself: The antigen remains undetermined.

PCR amplification relied on 60 Vbeta primers (plus 13 Jbeta primers). Clones were sequenced by immunoSEQ multiplex PCR, and TCRdb holds only the in-frame ones, with some missing. The data show 100,000 to 120,000 clones, about 70% seen once. The sequenced material came from PBMCs. This TCR derives from a man aged 25 to 40 in good health and CMV-seronegative.

Here the CDR3 DNA reads TGTGCCAGCAGCTTCGACACGGGGAGTAAGCCCCAGCATTTT. Residues: CASSFDTGSKPQHF. The V call is TRBV7-2, the J call TRBJ1-5; D ambiguous. The V end lost 3 bases, the J end lost 8 bases, and 14 bases lay between the germline ends. The germline V gene encodes CDR1 SGHTA and CDR2 FQGNSA. This CDR3 contains 14 residues.